This T cell receptor (beta chain) was documented in a study of low-dose radiotherapy and immunotherapy resistance in tumors. Study-wide context: The study administered intravenous cyclophosphamide at 200 mg/m2 every two weeks, one day ahead of radiation and immunotherapy.

CDR1 and CDR2 (germline): MNHEY, SVGEGT. Trimming took off 6 bases at V and 6 bases at J, with 21 bases between the two ends. The CDR3 loop spans 15 amino acids. Time point described: after trial treatment. Documented treatment: LDRT plus nivolumab, ipilimumab, low-dose cyclophosphamide and aspirin (RACIN trial). In the RACIN dose-escalation trial, donors got nivolumab plus ipilimumab with aspirin, cyclophosphamide and radiotherapy. Alpha and beta chains were covered, as first-strand cDNA relied on TRAV- and TRBV-specific primers. For amplifying TCRs, the PCR ran for about 20 cycles with Phusion, which was used together with a constant-region primer and the adapter on the V primers. TCRdb reanalysed the reads using MiXCR and keeps one entry per CDR3 protein. The sample comprises tens of thousands of distinct CDR3 sequences, approximately 26% of which are singletons, and over 9% rests with the top ten.

There are many counts of this clonotype. The TCR was taken from a male donor with prostate cancer. This chain links TRBV6-2 or TRBV6-3 with TRBJ2-7, with D maybe TRBD1 (6 bases). The sample in question was PBMCs, obtained after low-dose radiotherapy plus immunotherapy. For the CDR3, the DNA is TGTGCCAGCAGGGGACCTTGGGACACCAAGGGCGAGCAGTACTTC. Encoded protein: CASRGPWDTKGEQYF.